Below are 20 T cell receptor beta chains sequenced from a single sample in a study of liver allograft versus peripheral blood T cells. Study-level background: Transplanted-liver and recipient peripheral blood T cell receptor repertoires were compared.

MiXCR, run by TCRdb on the reads, gives a single entry per CDR3 protein. The table records approximately 15,000 distinct CDR3 sequences, 20% to 25% of them present only once. All receptors derive from a human patient who had a liver transplant. A share of the T cells may be of graft donor origin.

This clonotype was seen a handful of times. This chain uses TRBV19 with TRBJ2-7; TRBD1 matches 9 bases. Germline lookup yields CDR1 LNHDA and CDR2 SQIVND (reference sequence). J gave up 1 base and V 9 bases, and 4 bases lay outside the gene matches. The CDR3 runs 13 residues. CDR3 nucleotides: TGTGCCAGCTCGGGACAGGGTTCCTACGAGCAGTACTTC. Amino acid sequence: CASSGQGSYEQYF.

The rearrangement links TRBV6-2 or TRBV6-3 to TRBJ1-1, with a weak D call TRBD1 (6 bases). Trimming removed 5 bases at V and 10 bases at J, with 14 bases between. This CDR3 region has 12 residues. The germline V gene has CDR1 MNHEY and CDR2 SVGEGT. CDR3 sequence: CASSRGGAGAFF. Written as DNA, the CDR3 is TGTGCCAGCAGTAGAGGGGGGGCCGGAGCTTTCTTT.

This clonotype has just one count. The J gene is TRBJ2-1, the V gene TRBV5-1, with a tentative D call TRBD1 (6 bases). This CDR3 is 12 amino acids long. Germline values: CDR1 SGHRS, CDR2 YFSETQ. The V gene lost 1 base and the J gene lost 9 bases, with 8 bases spanning the gap. The CDR3 DNA reads as TGCGCCAGCAGCTTGCAGGGGACTGAGCAGTTCTTC. Translating gives CASSLQGTEQFF.

By share, this clonotype counts as medium-sized. This rearrangement joins TRBV6-1 to TRBJ1-1; D gene ambiguous. V lost 7 bases to trimming and J lost 4 bases, with 16 bases between them. The CDR3 has 14 residues. Germline V gives CDR1 MNHNS, CDR2 SASEGT. The CDR3 DNA is TGTGCCAGCATTAAAGGCCTTCCTGTCACTGAAGCTTTCTTT. The encoded protein is CASIKGLPVTEAFF.

J is TRBJ1-2 and V is TRBV19; possibly TRBD1 for D (6 bases). Per the germline V gene, CDR1 is LNHDA and CDR2 is SQIVND (reference sequence). This CDR3 comprises 12 residues. Trimming took 8 bases from V and 4 from J, leaving 11 bases between them. Here the CDR3 DNA reads TGTGCCAGTGAGGGGGGCTCCTATGGCTACACCTTC. Translation: CASEGGSYGYTF.

As concerns this clonotype: This may come from a read error, since a much larger clone is one base off. The gene calls are TRBV6-6 and TRBJ1-6; possible D gene TRBD1, 6 bases. This CDR3 has 18 residues. CDR1 and CDR2 from the germline V gene are MNHNY and SVGAGI (reference sequence). V dropped 4 bases and J dropped 7 bases, with 23 bases sitting between them. Here the CDR3 DNA reads TGTGCCAGCAGTTCCCAGGGGTCGGGAAGGGGTTTCAATTCACCCCTCCACTTT. It is translated as CASSSQGSGRGFNSPLHF.

Of note for this clonotype: Since a much larger clone is just one base distant, this may be a read error. The chain links TRBV6-6 to TRBJ1-6, with D perhaps matching TRBD1 (5 bases). Trimming removed 8 bases from V and 7 bases from J, with 27 bases in between. Germline V gene data show CDR1 as MNHNY and CDR2 as SVGAGI (reference sequence). There are 18 residues in the CDR3. This CDR3 reads CASGSRGSGRGFNSPLHF. In nucleotides, the CDR3 is TGTGCCAGCGGTTCCCGGGGGTCGGGAAGGGGTTTCAATTCACCCCTCCACTTT.

V usage is TRBV6-2 or TRBV6-3 and J usage is TRBJ2-5, with 7 nucleotides matching TRBD2. The V gene end was trimmed by 2 bases and the J gene end by 9 bases; junction bases not matched to a gene: 12. CDR3 length: 15 amino acids. The V gene's germline CDR1 is MNHEY and CDR2 SVGEGT. The chain's CDR3 is CASSYGGGSLGAQYF. CDR3 DNA sequence: TGTGCCAGCAGTTACGGGGGGGGGTCGCTAGGGGCCCAGTACTTC.

In its sample, this clonotype was seen a few times. The V call is TRBV6-1, the J call TRBJ2-3; TRBD1 agrees at 7 bases. This CDR3 comprises 14 residues. The V gene end was trimmed by 8 bases and the J gene end by 2 bases; junction bases not matched to a gene: 7. In germline, CDR1 is MNHNS, CDR2 SASEGT. CDR3 nucleotides: TGTGCCAGCGAGATGACAGGGATCACAGATACGCAGTATTTT. Its protein is CASEMTGITDTQYF.

By share of the sample, this clonotype is medium-sized. The chain's CDR3 is CATLGAGRTEAFF. CDR3 sequence (DNA): TGTGCCACCTTGGGGGCGGGGAGGACTGAAGCTTTCTTT. V and J are TRBV24-1 and TRBJ1-1, with D possibly being TRBD1 (6 bases). Trimming cost V 9 bases and J 5 bases, with 15 bases left between them. CDR1 KGHDR and CDR2 SFDVKD come from the germline V gene. The CDR3 spans 13 residues.

In regard to this clonotype: No conserved phenylalanine or tryptophan is present at the end of the CDR3, so a read error is the likely explanation. No DNA is shown, since the ends of the CDR3 on it are uncertain; the CDR3 is the one TCRdb lists. The gene calls are TRBV6-2 or TRBV6-3 and TRBJ2-7; the table names TRBD2, a call not compared with the DNA. The CDR3 adds up to 14 amino acids, both ends counted. The germline CDR1 and CDR2 sequences are MNHEY and SVGEGT. CDR3 in amino acids: CASSYSRQGGRTYL.

By sample fraction, this clonotype is medium-sized. The V gene is TRBV6-1, the J gene TRBJ1-1, with D tentatively TRBD1 (6 bases). CDR3 length equals 14 residues. CDR1 MNHNS and CDR2 SASEGT come from the germline V gene. Trimming removed 7 bases from V and 7 bases from J, with 19 bases in between. Here the CDR3 reads CASIEGGTIVEAFF. CDR3 sequence (DNA): TGTGCCAGCATCGAAGGGGGGACCATCGTTGAAGCTTTCTTT.

This clonotype was counted ten times or more. The genes are TRBV7-2 and TRBJ1-2; D may be TRBD1 (6 bases). This CDR3 region has 13 residues. Germline CDR1 SGHTA, CDR2 FQGNSA. V was clipped by 4 bases and J by 5 bases, with 11 bases between them. Written as DNA, the CDR3 is TGTGCCAGCAGCTCCAGGGGAGATTATGGCTACACCTTC. Translation gives CASSSRGDYGYTF.

V and J are TRBV20-1 and TRBJ1-5; D unclear. Germline V gene lookup returns CDR1 DFQATT and CDR2 SNEGSKA (reference sequence). The V and J ends lost 6 bases and 3 bases respectively, with 15 bases between them. The CDR3 totals 14 residues. CDR3 in DNA: TGCAGTGCCATAAAGGGTAACATCAATCAGCCCCAGCATTTT. Its protein is CSAIKGNINQPQHF.

This chain connects TRBV7-3 to TRBJ1-6; D gene unclear. Germline CDR1 is SGHTA and CDR2 is FQGTGA. CDR3 size: 14 residues. The V gene lost 1 base and the J gene lost 8 bases, with 9 bases spanning the gap. This CDR3 reads CASSLRPVDSPLHF. The CDR3 coding sequence is TGTGCCAGCAGCTTAAGACCAGTCGATTCACCCCTCCACTTT.

The chain joins TRBV19 to TRBJ1-1, with 7 nucleotides matching TRBD1. Germline V gene sequence: CDR1 LNHDA, CDR2 SQIVND (reference sequence). The CDR3 is made up of 15 amino acids. V trimming: 6 bases; J trimming: 4 bases; junction bases outside the gene matches: 11. CDR3 sequence (DNA): TGTGCCAGTAGCCGCTCGGACAGGCTAGGCACTGAAGCTTTCTTT. It specifies CASSRSDRLGTEAFF.

By share, this clonotype ranks as medium-sized. This chain links TRBV18 with TRBJ1-3; possible D gene TRBD1, 6 bases. Germline V gene lookup returns CDR1 KGHSH and CDR2 LQKENI. V was shortened by 3 bases and J by 2 bases, with 11 bases between the two germline ends. The length of the CDR3 is 15 residues. The DNA of the CDR3 is TGTGCCAGCTCACCTGTACAGGGAACTGGAAACACCATATATTTT. Its translation: CASSPVQGTGNTIYF.

This clonotype was counted at least ten times. The chain carries TRBV5-4 and TRBJ1-1; D remains ambiguous. Germline CDR1 and CDR2: SGHNT and YYREEE (reference sequence). The V end lost 2 bases, the J end lost 8 bases, and 7 bases lay between the germline ends. This CDR3 region has 11 residues. CDR3 residues: CASSFEREAFF. The CDR3 coding sequence is TGTGCCAGCAGCTTTGAAAGGGAAGCTTTCTTT.

The chain couples TRBV12-3 or TRBV12-4 to TRBJ2-3; D not resolved. The CDR3 has 12 amino acids. V was clipped by 8 bases and J by 5 bases, with 11 bases between them. The chain's CDR3 is CASSKDRDTQYF. The CDR3 bases are TGTGCCAGCTCGAAGGACCGAGATACGCAGTATTTT.

With respect to this clonotype: The junction shows a germline mismatch at one end, possibly a read error. The chain couples TRBV12-3 or TRBV12-4 to TRBJ2-7; D gene unclear. The CDR3 runs 14 residues. The chain's CDR3 is CASGLRAKGNEQYF. Here the CDR3 DNA reads TGTGCCAGCGGTTTAAGGGCGAAAGGGAACGAGCAGTACTTC.